Listed below are T cell receptor beta chains from one sample, sequenced in a study of blood T cells in healthy people across ages. MiXCR was run by TCRdb on the 5' RACE reads, yielding one entry per CDR3 protein. This table has 800,000 or so distinct CDR3 sequences, 62% appearing once. Source material: blood. The receptor set was obtained from a man aged 25 to 40 in good health. The conserved cysteine and the conserved F or W are not part of the CDR3 here. The D gene is left open where the match is weak.

v_gene	d_gene	CDR3aa
TRBV3-1	TRBD2	ASSQDPSGGARETQY
TRBV7-2	TRBD2	ASSWTSGGAGDETQF
TRBV6-6	.	ASSYRSEGPLEEQF
TRBV2	TRBD2	ASRATSGYYEQY
TRBV29-1	TRBD1	SVRQGGYGYT
TRBV9	.	ASSEGIVSYEQY
TRBV6-2/TRBV6-3	.	ASSPGRQHSNEKLF
TRBV7-2	.	ASSPRRTEETQY
TRBV10-3	TRBD1	AISAQGDYGYT
TRBV15	.	ATSRDRSLSTDTQY
TRBV28	.	ASSFGRTPSYEQY
TRBV10-3	.	AIMGGAQYEQY
TRBV7-2	.	ASSFPTRVSYEQY
TRBV27	TRBD1	ASSLLRRRGQGSPLH
TRBV29-1	.	SGTDGETQY
TRBV12-3/TRBV12-4	.	ASSELTVGQPQH
TRBV6-2/TRBV6-3	TRBD1	ASSYGTGLANEQF
TRBV3-1	.	ASSQDRSPGDEQY
TRBV20-1	.	SAAENPAYEQY
TRBV11-2	.	ASSLEVGSEQY
TRBV6-2/TRBV6-3	.	ASSLTRTQY
TRBV28	.	ASSPSGYGYT
TRBV4-2	TRBD1	ASSHPGQGSSYEQY
TRBV20-1	.	SATAGGSPLH
TRBV27	.	ASSQGSSQETQY
TRBV10-3	TRBD1	AISVQGQGDHNEQF
TRBV4-2	.	ASSQDAGKQF
TRBV4-2	TRBD1	ASSQAGGSAYEQY
TRBV27	.	ASSLGADNYGYT
TRBV20-1	.	SARDKGGEQF